This entry describes one T cell receptor (beta chain). No antigen is known for it. At the DNA level, this CDR3 is encoded by other sequences in the same sample as well. This entry comes from a study of shared clonotypes between healthy human individuals. Broader study findings: Few donors limited the genetic and exposure-history diversity represented. Sampling used blood alone; tissue repertoires probably differ. The naive CD4 repertoires of a handful of donors were compared, and roughly 5% of clonotypes were shared.

Sorted-subset replicate PCRs used 150 to 200 ng of genomic DNA. This amount corresponded to tens of thousands of T cell genomes. Sequenced by immunoSEQ multiplex PCR; TCRdb stores in-frame clones only, minus some. Of approximately 2.1 million clones listed, roughly 93% are singletons. This CDR3 contains 15 residues. V was clipped by 3 bases and J by 0 bases, with 9 bases between them. Germline loops: CDR1 SGHTA, CDR2 FQGNSA. The chain joins TRBV7-2 to TRBJ2-1; D is possibly TRBD2 (5 bases). The TCR originated in a man between 18 and 35 years old in good health. Some clones in this sample may be carry-over from other donors' samples. Material for sequencing was naive CD4+ T cells from PBMCs. Stated subset: CD45RA+ positively selected. The CDR3 sequence: CASSFAGPSYNEQFF. The DNA for the CDR3 is TGTGCCAGCAGCTTCGCGGGTCCCTCCTACAATGAGCAGTTCTTC.